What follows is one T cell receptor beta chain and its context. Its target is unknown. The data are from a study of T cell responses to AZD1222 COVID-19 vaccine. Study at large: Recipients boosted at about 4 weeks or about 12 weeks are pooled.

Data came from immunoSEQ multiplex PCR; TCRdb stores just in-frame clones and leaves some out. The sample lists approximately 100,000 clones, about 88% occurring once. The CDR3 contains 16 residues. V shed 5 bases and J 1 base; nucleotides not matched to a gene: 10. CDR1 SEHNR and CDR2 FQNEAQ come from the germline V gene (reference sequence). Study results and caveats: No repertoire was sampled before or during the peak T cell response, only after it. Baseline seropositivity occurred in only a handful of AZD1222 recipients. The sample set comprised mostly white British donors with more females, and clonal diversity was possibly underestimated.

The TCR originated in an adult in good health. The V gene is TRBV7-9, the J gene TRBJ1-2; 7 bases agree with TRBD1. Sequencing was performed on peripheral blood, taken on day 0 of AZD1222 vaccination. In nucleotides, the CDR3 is TGTGCCAGCAGCATCACCGGGACAGAGATTAACTATGGCTACACCTTC. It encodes CASSITGTEINYGYTF.